This TCR beta chain appears in the sequencing data of a study of control samples from healthy donors and cancer patients. The CDR3 length is 16 residues. In germline, CDR1 is MNHNY, CDR2 SVGAGI (reference sequence). V lost 8 bases and J lost 2; bases outside the gene matches: 12. Data came from immunoSEQ multiplex PCR; TCRdb stores just in-frame clones and leaves some out. This sample has 150,000 to 200,000 clones, with approximately 90% found just once. Sequenced: blood. The chain uses TRBV6-6 and TRBJ1-5; TRBD1 matches 7 bases. The receptor's source is a man aged 25 to 40 in good health. This CDR3 is CASEGALRGGNQPQHF. Written as DNA, the CDR3 is TGTGCCAGCGAGGGGGCTCTACGGGGTGGCAATCAGCCCCAGCATTTT.